Below, 3 T cell receptor beta chains from the same sample are listed, as sequenced in a study of graft-versus-host responses after intestinal transplantation (dated by TCRdb to the early 2020s). Libraries were built with the immunoSEQ multiplex PCR assay. Held by TCRdb, this immuneACCESS table contains in-frame sequences only and omits some clones. Under half of the omission traces to an unresolved V gene where checked; the cause of the rest is unknown. This sample comprises some 10,000 clones, about 91% of them detected only once. In total, the top ten clones hold under 6% of the sample. Sequences were derived from PBMCs, sampled almost 70 days after transplant. Every receptor here comes from a human patient who received an intestinal transplant, so some T cells may come from the graft donor.

The chain carries TRBV4-1 and TRBJ1-4; no reliable D call. V shed 0 bases and J shed 0 bases, with 2 bases lying between them. This CDR3 comprises 14 residues. Looked up from germline, CDR1 is MGHRA and CDR2 is YSYEKL. This CDR3 is CASSQDTTNEKLFF. CDR3 coding DNA: TGCGCCAGCAGCCAAGACACAACTAATGAAAAACTGTTTTTT.

V gene TRBV7-9 combines with J gene TRBJ2-3, with no clear D. Germline CDR1 is SEHNR and CDR2 is FQNEAQ (reference sequence). CDR3 length: 14 amino acids. Trimming cost V 5 bases and J 5 bases, with 14 bases left between them. The CDR3 region is CASSGTRTIDTQYF. CDR3 in DNA: TGTGCCAGCAGCGGAACCCGGACGATAGATACGCAGTATTTT.

The chain couples TRBV5-8 to TRBJ2-1; D unresolved. Between the trimmed V and J ends, which lost 7 bases and 7 bases, there was a span of 12 bases. Germline V CDR1 and CDR2: SGHTS, YDEGEE. This CDR3 has 12 amino acids. This CDR3 is CASPPVGNEQFF. DNA of the CDR3: TGTGCCAGCCCTCCTGTCGGGAATGAGCAGTTCTTC. Based on the CDR3 plus reference TRBV5-8 and TRBJ2-1, the full variable domain is EAGVTQSPTHLIKTRGQQATLRCSPISGHTSVYWYQQALGLGLQFLLWYDEGEERNRGNFPPRFSGRQFPNYSSELNVNALELEDSALYLCASPPVGNEQFFGPGTRLTVL.